This TCR beta chain was found in a study of T cells in Graves' hyperthyroidism and ophthalmopathy. General study points: The model's output predicted ophthalmopathy at a median of approximately 6.5 months prior to onset.

A remark on this clonotype: Its antigen is currently unknown.

Amplified TCR beta CDR3 regions derived from RNA transcripts. First-round RT-PCR targeting the TCR CDR3 was performed with the HTBI primer set. A single record per CDR3 protein comes from TCRdb applying MiXCR to the multiplex PCR reads. The sample contains about 660,000 distinct CDR3 sequences, just under 45% of which appear only once. The CDR3 consists of 14 residues. Per the germline V gene, CDR1 is SQVTM and CDR2 is ANQGSEA. V lost 3 bases to trimming and J lost 5 bases; unmatched junction nucleotides: 8. The receptor comes from an adult man with Graves' disease, either hyperthyroidism or ophthalmopathy (not recorded which). The sequencing input was peripheral blood or thyroid tissue (not recorded which). The chain recombines TRBV29-1 with TRBJ2-7; 9 bases line up with TRBD1. This chain's CDR3 is CSVDQGQGSHEQYF. In nucleotides, the CDR3 is TGCAGCGTTGACCAGGGACAGGGTTCCCACGAGCAGTACTTC.